The 9 T cell receptor beta chains presented below share a single source sample, sequenced in a study of control samples from healthy donors and cancer patients. Clones were sequenced by immunoSEQ multiplex PCR, and TCRdb holds only the in-frame ones, with some missing. The repertoire table contains some 180,000 clones. Sample: blood. These receptor sequences come from a woman younger than 45 in good health.

To note about this clone: Relative to the germline gene, one junction end is altered; a read error may explain this. V is TRBV30 and J is TRBJ1-2; no clear D. This CDR3 is built from 11 residues. Germline V gives CDR1 GTSNPN, CDR2 SVGIG (reference sequence). CDR3 sequence: CAWSAVERSSF. In DNA form, the CDR3 reads TGTGCCTGGAGTGCTGTGGAGAGATCTTCCTTC.

This chain connects TRBV28 to TRBJ1-6; D is perhaps TRBD1 (5 bases). In germline, CDR1 is MDHEN, CDR2 SYDVKM. The V gene lost 2 bases and the J gene lost 2 bases, with 10 bases spanning the gap. This CDR3 has 16 amino acids. The DNA for the CDR3 is TGTGCCAGCAGTTTAAGATGGACAACCTATAATTCACCCCTCCACTTT. It yields the protein CASSLRWTTYNSPLHF. The variable domain in full, with the rest retrieved from reference TRBV28 and TRBJ1-6, is DVKVTQSSRYLVKRTGEKVFLECVQDMDHENMFWYRQDPGLGLRLIYFSYDVKMKEKGDIPEGYSVSREKKERFSLILESASTNQTSMYLCASSLRWTTYNSPLHFGNGTRLTVT.

The CDR3 spells CASSWSVGELFF. DNA of the CDR3: TGTGCCAGCAGCTGGTCGGTCGGGGAGCTGTTTTTT. The chain combines TRBV14 with TRBJ2-2; no reliable D call. The CDR3 runs to 12 residues. Deletions cut 5 bases from V and 7 bases from J, with 8 bases between. Germline-derived CDR1 and CDR2 are SGHDN and FVKESK.

The J gene is TRBJ1-1, the V gene TRBV7-9, with 10 bases fitting TRBD1. The germline V gene encodes CDR1 SEHNR and CDR2 FQNEAQ (reference sequence). V gave up 5 bases and J gave up 1 base; unmatched junction bases: 13. The CDR3 has 18 amino acids. The CDR3: CASSTPRGTGAANTEAFF. CDR3 nucleotides: TGTGCCAGCAGCACACCGCGAGGGACAGGGGCTGCGAACACTGAAGCTTTCTTT.

The chain carries TRBV10-3 and TRBJ1-2; D is perhaps TRBD1 (5 bases). The CDR3 totals 14 residues. Per the germline V gene, CDR1 is ENHRY and CDR2 is SYGVKD. With 0 bases removed from V and 2 bases from J, the gap between germline ends came to 7 bases. The CDR3 bases are TGTGCCATCAGTGAGTCTCAGGGAAACTATGGCTACACCTTC. This sequence encodes CAISESQGNYGYTF.

CDR3 residues: CASSRTNYEQYF. CDR3 in DNA: TGTGCCAGCAGTCGGACTAACTACGAGCAGTACTTC. The chain joins TRBV28 to TRBJ2-7, with D perhaps matching TRBD2 (6 bases). Germline V gives CDR1 MDHEN, CDR2 SYDVKM. The length of the CDR3 is 12 residues. V dropped 5 bases and J dropped 3 bases, with 8 bases sitting between them. The variable domain in full, with the rest retrieved from reference TRBV28 and TRBJ2-7, is DVKVTQSSRYLVKRTGEKVFLECVQDMDHENMFWYRQDPGLGLRLIYFSYDVKMKEKGDIPEGYSVSREKKERFSLILESASTNQTSMYLCASSRTNYEQYFGPGTRLTVT.

The rearrangement uses TRBV25-1 and TRBJ1-6; D uncertain. The CDR3 has 15 amino acids. Germline values: CDR1 MGHDK, CDR2 SYGVNS. V was pared by 1 base and J by 6 bases, with 10 bases between. CDR3 in DNA: TGTGCCAGCAGTGAATTATCAATGGCTAATTCACCCCTCCACTTT. Translating it yields CASSELSMANSPLHF.

The chain links TRBV2 to TRBJ2-5, with 9 bases fitting TRBD2. CDR3 length: 15 residues. CDR1 and CDR2 (germline): SNHLY, FYNNEI. V lost 6 bases and J lost 5; bases outside the gene matches: 10. The CDR3 sequence is CASRADVSGGETQYF. DNA of the CDR3: TGTGCCAGCAGGGCCGACGTGAGCGGGGGGGAGACCCAGTACTTC.

Comment on this clone: The sample holds other DNA sequences that translate to the same CDR3. The chain employs TRBV19 and TRBJ2-7; the D is unclear. Trimming shortened V by 6 bases and J by 4 bases, and 7 bases separated the two germline ends. The CDR3 runs 11 residues. Germline V gives CDR1 LNHDA, CDR2 SQIVND (reference sequence). The CDR3 DNA follows: TGTGCCAGTAGCACCGGGTACGAGCAGTACTTC. Its translation is CASSTGYEQYF.